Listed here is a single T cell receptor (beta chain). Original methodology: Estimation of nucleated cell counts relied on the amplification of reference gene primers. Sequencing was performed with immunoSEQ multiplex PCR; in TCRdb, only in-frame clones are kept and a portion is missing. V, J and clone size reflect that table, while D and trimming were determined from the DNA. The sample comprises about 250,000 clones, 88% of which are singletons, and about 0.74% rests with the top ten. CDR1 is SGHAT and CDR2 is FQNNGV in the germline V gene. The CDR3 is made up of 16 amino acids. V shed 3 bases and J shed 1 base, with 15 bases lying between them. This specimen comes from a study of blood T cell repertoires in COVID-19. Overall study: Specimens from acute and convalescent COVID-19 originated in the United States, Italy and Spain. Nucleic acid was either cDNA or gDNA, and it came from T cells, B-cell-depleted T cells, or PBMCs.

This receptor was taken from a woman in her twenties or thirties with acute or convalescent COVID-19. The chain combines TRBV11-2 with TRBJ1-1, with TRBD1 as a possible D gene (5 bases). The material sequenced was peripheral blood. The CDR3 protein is CASSFPGVGRNTEAFF. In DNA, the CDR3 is TGTGCCAGCAGCTTCCCGGGGGTGGGTAGGAACACTGAAGCTTTCTTT.